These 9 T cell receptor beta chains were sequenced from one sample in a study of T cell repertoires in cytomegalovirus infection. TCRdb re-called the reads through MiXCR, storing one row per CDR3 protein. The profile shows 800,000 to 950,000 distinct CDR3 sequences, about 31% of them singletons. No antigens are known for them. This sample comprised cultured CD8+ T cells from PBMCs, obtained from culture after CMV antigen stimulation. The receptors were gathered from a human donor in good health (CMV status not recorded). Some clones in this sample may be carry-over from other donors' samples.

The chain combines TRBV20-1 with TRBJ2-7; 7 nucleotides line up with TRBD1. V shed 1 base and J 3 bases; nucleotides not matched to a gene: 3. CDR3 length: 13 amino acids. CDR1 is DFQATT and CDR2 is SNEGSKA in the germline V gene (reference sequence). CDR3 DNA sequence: TGCAGTGCTAGAGGTAACAGGGGCTACGAGCAGTACGTC. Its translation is CSARGNRGYEQYV.

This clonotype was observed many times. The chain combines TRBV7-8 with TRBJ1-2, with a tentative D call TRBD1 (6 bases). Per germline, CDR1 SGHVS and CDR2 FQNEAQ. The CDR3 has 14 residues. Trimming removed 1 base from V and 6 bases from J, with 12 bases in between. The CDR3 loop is CASSLVQGSDGYTF. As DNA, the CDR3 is TGTGCCAGCAGCTTAGTGCAGGGGTCGGATGGCTACACCTTC.

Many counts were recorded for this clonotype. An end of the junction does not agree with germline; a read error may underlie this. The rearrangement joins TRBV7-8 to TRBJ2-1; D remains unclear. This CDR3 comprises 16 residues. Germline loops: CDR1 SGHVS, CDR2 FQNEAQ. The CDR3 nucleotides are TGTGCCAGCAGCTCGCTGAATAGCCCGTCCTTCAATGAGCAGTTCTTC. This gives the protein CASSSLNSPSFNEQFF.

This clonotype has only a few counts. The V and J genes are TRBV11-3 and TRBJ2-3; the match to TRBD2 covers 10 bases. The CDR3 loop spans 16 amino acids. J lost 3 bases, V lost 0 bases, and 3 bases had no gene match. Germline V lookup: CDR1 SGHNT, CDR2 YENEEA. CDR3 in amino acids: CASSLEGLAPTDTQYF. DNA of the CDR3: TGTGCCAGCAGCTTAGAGGGACTAGCGCCGACAGATACGCAGTATTTT.

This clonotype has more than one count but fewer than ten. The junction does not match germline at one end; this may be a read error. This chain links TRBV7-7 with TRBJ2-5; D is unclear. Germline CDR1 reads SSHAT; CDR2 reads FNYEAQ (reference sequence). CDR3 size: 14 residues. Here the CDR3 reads CASSLVSGLETQYF. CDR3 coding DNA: TGTGCTAGCAGCTTAGTTTCGGGTCTGGAGACCCAGTACTTC.

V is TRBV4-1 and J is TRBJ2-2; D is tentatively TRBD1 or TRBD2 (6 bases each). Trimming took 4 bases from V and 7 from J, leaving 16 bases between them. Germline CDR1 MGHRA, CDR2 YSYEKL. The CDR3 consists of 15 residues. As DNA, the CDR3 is TGCGCCAGCAGCCTACGGTCGGGGGCGAGCGGGGAGCTGTTTTTT. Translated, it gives CASSLRSGASGELFF.

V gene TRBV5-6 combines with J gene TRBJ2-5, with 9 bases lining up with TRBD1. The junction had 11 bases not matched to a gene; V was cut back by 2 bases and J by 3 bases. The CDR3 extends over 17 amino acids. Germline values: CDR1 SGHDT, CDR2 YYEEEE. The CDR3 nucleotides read TGTGCCAGCAGCTTTCCGGGACAGGGCTTTTTAAAAGAGACCCAGTACTTC. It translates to CASSFPGQGFLKETQYF.

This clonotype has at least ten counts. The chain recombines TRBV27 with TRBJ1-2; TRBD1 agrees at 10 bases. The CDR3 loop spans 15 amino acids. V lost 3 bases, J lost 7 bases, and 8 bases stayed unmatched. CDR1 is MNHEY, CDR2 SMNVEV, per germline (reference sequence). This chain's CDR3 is CASSFSGTGVFGYTF. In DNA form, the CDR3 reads TGTGCCAGCAGTTTCTCCGGGACAGGGGTATTTGGCTACACCTTC.

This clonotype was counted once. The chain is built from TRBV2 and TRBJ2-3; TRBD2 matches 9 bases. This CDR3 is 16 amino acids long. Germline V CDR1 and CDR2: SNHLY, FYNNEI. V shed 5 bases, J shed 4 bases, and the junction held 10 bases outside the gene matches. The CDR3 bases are TGTGCCAGCAGTCCACTAGCGGGTAGGGGGGCAGATACGCAGTATTTT. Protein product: CASSPLAGRGADTQYF.